The present entry profiles one TCR beta chain with its context. Germline V gene sequence: CDR1 MNHEY, CDR2 SVGAGI. V dropped 2 bases and J dropped 2 bases, with 12 bases sitting between them. This CDR3 is built from 15 residues. This record belongs to a study of response to subunit inactivated influenza vaccine. Using its own MiXCR run on the RT-PCR reads, TCRdb lists one record per CDR3 protein. The sample lists around 710,000 distinct CDR3 sequences; approximately 15% were seen once. This TCR was recovered from a middle-aged man who received an inactivated influenza vaccine. The rearrangement links TRBV6-5 to TRBJ1-1; D is undetermined. The input for sequencing was PBMCs from blood, taken 14 to 15 days before vaccination. The CDR3 coding sequence is TGTGCCAGCAGTTACGATGCCAGACAAAACACTGAAGCTTTCTTT. This gives the protein CASSYDARQNTEAFF.